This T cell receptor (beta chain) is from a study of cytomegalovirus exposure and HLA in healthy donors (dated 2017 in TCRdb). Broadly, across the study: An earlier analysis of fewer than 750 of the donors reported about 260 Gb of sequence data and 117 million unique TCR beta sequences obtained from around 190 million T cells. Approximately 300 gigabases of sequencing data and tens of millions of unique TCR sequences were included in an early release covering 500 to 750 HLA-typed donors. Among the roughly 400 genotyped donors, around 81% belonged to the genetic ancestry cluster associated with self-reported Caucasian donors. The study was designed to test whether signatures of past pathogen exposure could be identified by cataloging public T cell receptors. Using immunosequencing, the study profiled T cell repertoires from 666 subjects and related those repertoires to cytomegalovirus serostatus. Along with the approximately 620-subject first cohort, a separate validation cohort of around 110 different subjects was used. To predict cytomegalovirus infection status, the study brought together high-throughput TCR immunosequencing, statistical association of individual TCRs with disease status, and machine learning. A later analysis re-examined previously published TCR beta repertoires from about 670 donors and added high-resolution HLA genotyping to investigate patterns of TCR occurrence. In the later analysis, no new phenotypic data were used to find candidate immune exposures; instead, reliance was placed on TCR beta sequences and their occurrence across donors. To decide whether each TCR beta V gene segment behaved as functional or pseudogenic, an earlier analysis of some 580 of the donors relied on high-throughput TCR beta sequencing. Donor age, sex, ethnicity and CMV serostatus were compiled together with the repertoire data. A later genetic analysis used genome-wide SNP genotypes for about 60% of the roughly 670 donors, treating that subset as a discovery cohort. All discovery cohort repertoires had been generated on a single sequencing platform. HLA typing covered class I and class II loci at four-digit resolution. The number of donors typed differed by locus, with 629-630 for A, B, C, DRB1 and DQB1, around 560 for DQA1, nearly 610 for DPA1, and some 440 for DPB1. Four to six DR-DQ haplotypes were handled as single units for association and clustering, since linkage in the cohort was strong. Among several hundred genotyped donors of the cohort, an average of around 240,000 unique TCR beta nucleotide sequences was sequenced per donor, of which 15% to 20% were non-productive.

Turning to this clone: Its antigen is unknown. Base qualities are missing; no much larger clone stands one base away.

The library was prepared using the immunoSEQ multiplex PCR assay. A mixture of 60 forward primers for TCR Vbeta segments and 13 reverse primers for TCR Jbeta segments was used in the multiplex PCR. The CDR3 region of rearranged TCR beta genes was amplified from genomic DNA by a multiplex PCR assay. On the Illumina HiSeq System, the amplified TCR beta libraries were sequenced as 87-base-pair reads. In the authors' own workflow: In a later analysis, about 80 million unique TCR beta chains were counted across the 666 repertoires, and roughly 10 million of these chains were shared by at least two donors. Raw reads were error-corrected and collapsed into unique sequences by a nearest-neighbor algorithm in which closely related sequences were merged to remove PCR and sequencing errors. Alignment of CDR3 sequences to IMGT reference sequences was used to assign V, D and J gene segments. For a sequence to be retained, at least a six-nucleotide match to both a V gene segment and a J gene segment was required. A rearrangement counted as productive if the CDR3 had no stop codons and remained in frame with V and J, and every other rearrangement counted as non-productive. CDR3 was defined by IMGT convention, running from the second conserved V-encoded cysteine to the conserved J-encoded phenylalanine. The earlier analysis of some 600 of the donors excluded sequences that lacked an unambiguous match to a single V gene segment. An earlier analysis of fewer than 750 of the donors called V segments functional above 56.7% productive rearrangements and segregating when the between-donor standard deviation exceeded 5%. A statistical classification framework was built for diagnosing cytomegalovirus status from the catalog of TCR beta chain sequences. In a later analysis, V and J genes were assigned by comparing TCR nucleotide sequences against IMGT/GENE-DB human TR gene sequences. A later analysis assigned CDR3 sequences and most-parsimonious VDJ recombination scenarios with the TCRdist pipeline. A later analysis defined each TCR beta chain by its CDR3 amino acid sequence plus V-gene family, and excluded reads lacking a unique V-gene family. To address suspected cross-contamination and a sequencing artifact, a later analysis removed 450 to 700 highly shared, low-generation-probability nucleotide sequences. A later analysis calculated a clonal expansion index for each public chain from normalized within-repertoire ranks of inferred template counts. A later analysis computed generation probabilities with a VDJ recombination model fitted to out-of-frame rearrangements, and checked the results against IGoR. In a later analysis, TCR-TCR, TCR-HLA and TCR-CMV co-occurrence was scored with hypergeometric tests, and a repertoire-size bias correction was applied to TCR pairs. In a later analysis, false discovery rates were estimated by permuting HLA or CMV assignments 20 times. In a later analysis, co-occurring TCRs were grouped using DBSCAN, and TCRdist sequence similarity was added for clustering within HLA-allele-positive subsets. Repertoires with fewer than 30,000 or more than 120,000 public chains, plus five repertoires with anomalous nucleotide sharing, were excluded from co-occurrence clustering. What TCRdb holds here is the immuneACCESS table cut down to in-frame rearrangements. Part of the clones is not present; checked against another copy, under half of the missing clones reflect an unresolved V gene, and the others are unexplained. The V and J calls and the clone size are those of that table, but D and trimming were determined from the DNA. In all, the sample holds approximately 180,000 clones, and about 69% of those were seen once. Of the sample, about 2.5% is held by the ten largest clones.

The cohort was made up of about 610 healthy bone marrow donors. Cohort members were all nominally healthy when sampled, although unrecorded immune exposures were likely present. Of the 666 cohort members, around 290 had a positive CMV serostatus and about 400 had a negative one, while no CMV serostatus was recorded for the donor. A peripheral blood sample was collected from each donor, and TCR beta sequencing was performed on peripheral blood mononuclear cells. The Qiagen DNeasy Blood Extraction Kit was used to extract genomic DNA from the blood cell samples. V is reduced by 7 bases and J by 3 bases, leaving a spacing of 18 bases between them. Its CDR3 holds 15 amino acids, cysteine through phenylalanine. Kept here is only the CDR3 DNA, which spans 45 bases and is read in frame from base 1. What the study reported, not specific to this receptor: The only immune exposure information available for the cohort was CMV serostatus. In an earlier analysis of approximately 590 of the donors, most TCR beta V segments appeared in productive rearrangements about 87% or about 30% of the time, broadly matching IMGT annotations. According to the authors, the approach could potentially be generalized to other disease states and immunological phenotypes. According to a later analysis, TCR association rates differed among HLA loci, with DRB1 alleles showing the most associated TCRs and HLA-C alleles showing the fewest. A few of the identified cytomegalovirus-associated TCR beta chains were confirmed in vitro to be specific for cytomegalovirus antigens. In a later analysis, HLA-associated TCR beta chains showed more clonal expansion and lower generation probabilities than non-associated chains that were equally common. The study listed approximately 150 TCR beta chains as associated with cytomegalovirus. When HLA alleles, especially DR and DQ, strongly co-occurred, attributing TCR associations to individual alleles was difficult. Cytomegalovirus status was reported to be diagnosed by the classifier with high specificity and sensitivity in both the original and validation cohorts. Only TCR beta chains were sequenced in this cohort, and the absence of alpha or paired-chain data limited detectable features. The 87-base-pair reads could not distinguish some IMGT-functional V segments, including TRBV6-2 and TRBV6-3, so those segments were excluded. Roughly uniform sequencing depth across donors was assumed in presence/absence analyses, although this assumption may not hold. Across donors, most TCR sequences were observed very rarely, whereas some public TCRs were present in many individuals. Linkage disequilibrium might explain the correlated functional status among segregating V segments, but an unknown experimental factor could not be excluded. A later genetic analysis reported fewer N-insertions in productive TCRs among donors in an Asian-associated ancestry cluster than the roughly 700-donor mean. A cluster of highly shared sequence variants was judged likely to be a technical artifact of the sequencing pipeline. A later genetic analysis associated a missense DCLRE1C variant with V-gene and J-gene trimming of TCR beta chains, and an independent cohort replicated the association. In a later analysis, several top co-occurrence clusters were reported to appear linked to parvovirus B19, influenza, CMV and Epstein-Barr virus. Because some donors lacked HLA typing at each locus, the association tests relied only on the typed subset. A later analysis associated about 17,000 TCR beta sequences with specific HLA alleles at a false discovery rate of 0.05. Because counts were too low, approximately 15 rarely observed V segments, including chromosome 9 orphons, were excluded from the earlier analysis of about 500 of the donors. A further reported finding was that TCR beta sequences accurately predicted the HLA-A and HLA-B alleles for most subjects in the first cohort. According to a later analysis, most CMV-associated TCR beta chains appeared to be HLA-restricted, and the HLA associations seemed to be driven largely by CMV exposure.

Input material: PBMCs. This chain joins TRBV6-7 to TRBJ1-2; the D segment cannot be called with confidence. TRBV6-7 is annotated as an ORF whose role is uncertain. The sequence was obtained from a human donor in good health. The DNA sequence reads TGTGCCAGCATCGAACCCCCGGGGTTGGACTATGGCTACACCTTC. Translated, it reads CASIEPPGLDYGYTF.